This note documents a single TCR beta chain sequence. Its antigen is not yet known. There are no base qualities to consult, and no much larger clone falls within one base. The V and J ends are trimmed by 4 bases and 1 base, leaving 14 bases between them. Its CDR3 holds 16 amino acids, cysteine through phenylalanine. The kept DNA is CDR3 alone, 48 bases in frame from the first base. The germline V gene specifies MNHEY as CDR1 and SVGEGT as CDR2. The record originates from a study of T-cell memory formation after mild COVID-19 (dated by TCRdb to about 2021). Notes on the research overall: TCR sequence clusters from the two donors were found to be largely donor specific. Longitudinal TCRalpha and TCRbeta repertoire sequencing tracked T-cell clones expanding and contracting after mild COVID-19 in a couple of donors. The cohort was made up of two young adult volunteers, one female and one male, who were previously healthy.

Ficoll-Paque density gradient centrifugation was used to isolate PBMCs. The listed sequencing device is Illumina NovaSeq 6000. TCRalpha and TCRbeta cDNA libraries were built by 5'RACE with constant-segment primers, adding sample barcodes and unique molecular identifiers. Trizol reagent was used to extract RNA from every sample. Library amplification was performed in two PCR steps, and a second sample barcode and Illumina TruSeq adapters were introduced in the second step. Libraries were sequenced on an Illumina NovaSeq with 2 x 150 bp paired-end reads. The original methods were these. Demultiplexing of reads and collapsing into UMI-guided consensus sequences were performed with migec v1.2.7. Using mixcr v2.1.11, the UMI consensuses were aligned to TRA and TRB V and J templates and assembled into clonotypes. Expanded or contracted clonotypes were those called significant by both edgeR and NoisET, with noise models trained on biological replicates. For edgeR calls, the cutoffs were a false discovery rate-adjusted p below 0.01 and a log2 fold-change threshold of 1. As an exploratory analysis of dynamics, max-normalized trajectories of the 1000 most abundant clonotypes were examined with PCA combined with hierarchical clustering. Separately sequenced CD4+ and CD8+ repertoires were used to assign the CD4 or CD8 phenotype of responding clones. TCRdb reanalyzed the raw reads on its own, using fastp at Q25 for trimming and MiXCR for clone calling, and kept in-frame beta chains. Entries that share a CDR3 protein sequence are merged under the most common genes and DNA. TCRdb assigned the V and J calls; the authors' analysis was not used. In this sample the table shows around 310,000 distinct CDR3 sequences, less than 20% of which occur a single time. Of the sample, around 24% falls within the top ten clones.

General findings and caveats noted by the study authors: Whether the second-wave clones peaking on day 37 were SARS-CoV-2 specific was not confirmed. Some responding clones were detected in pre-infection memory, suggesting pre-existing cross-reactive memory T cells joined the SARS-CoV-2 response. Only two mild cases were covered in the study, and larger cohorts including severe cases with pre-infection samples were considered necessary. Clones contracting from day 15 to 85 had balanced CD4/CD8 phenotypes, while a second wave expanding from day 15 to 37 was biased towards CD4+. Contracting CD4+ clones turned up mainly in the CM and EM memory subsets, whereas EMRA was where CD8+ clones were enriched.

Sequencing used PBMCs or a T cell subset sorted from them (not recorded which). This receptor chain uses TRBV6-2 or TRBV6-3 and TRBJ1-5, with a tentative D gene TRBD1 over 6 matching bases. The source is a young man who had mild COVID-19 (a few samples of this study predate the infection). The sample titles of this study are shuffled in the database, so cell type and time point are left out; the donor was told from shared clones. The nucleotides are TGTGCCAGCAGTTTCCAGGGGTGGCTGAGCAATCAGCCCCAGCATTTT. It translates as CASSFQGWLSNQPQHF.